The sequence of this T cell receptor (beta chain) was determined in a study of radiotherapy plus CTLA-4 blockade in lung cancer. Overall study: Objective responses occurred in about 18% of patients; around 30% had disease control. Overall study findings and caveats: Early clone dynamics of blood T cells, plus interferon-beta, reportedly predicted response best. Once radiotherapy plus ipilimumab had been given, TCR clones derived from tumor expanded in blood.

Focal radiation and CTLA-4 blockade (ipilimumab) were tested in chemo-refractory metastatic non-small-cell lung cancer patients. Worth noting for this clone: Its antigen is undetermined.

Germline CDR1 SGHTA, CDR2 FQGNSA. Germline trimming cut 5 bases from V and 3 bases from J; bases unmatched to any gene: 11. The CDR3 length is 17 residues. Here immunoSEQ multiplex PCR was the method, and the copy in TCRdb shows in-frame clones only, minus some. The table includes 55,000 to 80,000 clones, 78% detected once. Source: peripheral blood, taken from a patient treated with radiotherapy plus ipilimumab. V is TRBV7-2 and J is TRBJ2-2, with 8 bases identical to TRBD1. The clonotype originates from a human donor with non-small cell lung cancer who had a complete response to radiotherapy plus ipilimumab. The CDR3 DNA follows: TGTGCCAGCAGCGCCTCTTGGGACAGGTTTTACACCGGGGAGCTGTTTTTT. Protein sequence: CASSASWDRFYTGELFF.